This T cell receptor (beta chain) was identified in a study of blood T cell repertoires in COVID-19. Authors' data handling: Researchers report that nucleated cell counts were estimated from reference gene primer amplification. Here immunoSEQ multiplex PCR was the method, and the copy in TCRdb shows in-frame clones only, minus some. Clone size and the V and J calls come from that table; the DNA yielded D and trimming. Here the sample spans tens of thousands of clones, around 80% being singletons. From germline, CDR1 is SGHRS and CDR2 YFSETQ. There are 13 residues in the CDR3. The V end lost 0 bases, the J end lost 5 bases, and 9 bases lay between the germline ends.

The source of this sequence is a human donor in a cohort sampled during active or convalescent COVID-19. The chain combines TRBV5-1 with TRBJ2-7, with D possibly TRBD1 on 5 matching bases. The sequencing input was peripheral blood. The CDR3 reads CASSLGQGHEQYF. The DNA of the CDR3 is TGCGCCAGCAGCTTGGGCCAGGGCCACGAGCAGTACTTC.